This TCR beta chain was retrieved from a study of regulatory T cells in long-lasting Graves disease. The CDR3 extends over 13 amino acids. Between the trimmed V and J ends, which lost 3 bases and 2 bases, there was a span of 8 bases. Described time point: newly diagnosed GD, antithyroid drugs for less than 3 months. PBMCs were the source of the RNA used for TCR sequencing. In building TCR beta libraries, iRepertoire HTBI primers were used together with Arm-PCR of CDR3 regions. MiXCR was run by TCRdb on the multiplex PCR reads, yielding one entry per CDR3 protein. This table has 240,000 or so distinct CDR3 sequences, roughly a fifth appearing once. This clonotype was found many times.

This chain uses TRBV12-3 or TRBV12-4 with TRBJ2-7, with D unresolved. Here the sequenced sample was peripheral blood mononuclear cells (PBMCs), taken at new diagnosis, from a patient treated with antithyroid drugs. The clonotype was recovered from a female donor with Graves disease. CDR3 region: CASSLERAYEQYF. For the CDR3, the DNA is TGTGCCAGCAGTTTGGAACGAGCCTACGAGCAGTACTTC.